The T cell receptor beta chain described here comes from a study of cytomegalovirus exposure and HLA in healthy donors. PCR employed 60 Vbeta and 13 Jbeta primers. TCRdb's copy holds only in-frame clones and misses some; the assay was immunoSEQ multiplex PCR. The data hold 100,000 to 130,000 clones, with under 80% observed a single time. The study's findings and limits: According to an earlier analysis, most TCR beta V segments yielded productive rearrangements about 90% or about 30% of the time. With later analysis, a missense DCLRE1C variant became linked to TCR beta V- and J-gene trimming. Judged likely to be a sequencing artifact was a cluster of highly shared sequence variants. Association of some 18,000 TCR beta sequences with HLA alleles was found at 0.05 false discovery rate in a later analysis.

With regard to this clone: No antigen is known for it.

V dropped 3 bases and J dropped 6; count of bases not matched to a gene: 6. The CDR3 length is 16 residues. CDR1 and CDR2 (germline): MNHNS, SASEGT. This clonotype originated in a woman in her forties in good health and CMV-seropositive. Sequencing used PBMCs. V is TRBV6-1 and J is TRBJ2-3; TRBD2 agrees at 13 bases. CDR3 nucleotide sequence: TGTGCCAGCAGTGATGGGACTAGCGGGGCCGGGGATACGCAGTATTTT. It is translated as CASSDGTSGAGDTQYF.